This record looks at one T cell receptor (beta chain) sequence and its context. Its antigen is not yet known. No much larger clone exists at a distance of one base, and base qualities are not known. Every bulk PBMC sample was loaded with the same fixed amount of 350 ng of DNA. TCR beta CDR3 sequences were amplified from genomic DNA using the immunoSEQ TCRb Assay kit according to manufacturer instructions. The KAPA Library Quantification Kit for Illumina platforms was used to quantify the pooled libraries by qPCR. Sequencing of the pooled libraries was done on an Illumina NextSeq 500, with clustering at roughly 0.6-1.1 pM. The authors processed their data as follows. TCR data were analyzed using immunoSEQ ANALYZER and the R LymphoSeq package. A rearrangement efficiency score was calculated as productive divided by the sum of productive and non-productive CDR3 sequences. Clonality was assessed using the Gini coefficient and diversity using the Renyi index at alpha=1, with pairwise comparisons between timepoints within each patient. Clonal relatedness used an edit distance of 3, and repertoire similarity used the Bhattacharyya coefficient, both computed in LymphoSeq. To classify response, a linear discriminant analysis based on week-3 changes in clonality and diversity was built with the R MASS and caret packages. Not all clones reach the TCRdb copy of this immuneACCESS table, which keeps in-frame sequences only. Checked studies attribute under half of the gap to unresolved V genes and leave the rest unexplained. That table gives V, J and clone size, and the DNA gave D and trimming. The sample yields 6,000 to 8,000 clones; around 82% were counted once. Jointly, the top ten make up over 25% of the sample.

Via the germline V gene, CDR1 is SGDLS and CDR2 YYNGEE. Inclusive of the bounding cysteine and phenylalanine, the CDR3 is 16 residues long. Only the CDR3 part of the read is kept: 48 bases, read in frame from the first base. Cut back by 0 bases and 3 bases, the V and J ends lie 14 bases apart. In the paper's terms, the time point label means: pre-treatment baseline. Blood samples were taken before treatment (T0) and at week 3 (W3), following the first cycle of checkpoint blockade. Except for two patients with rapid clinical progression, response was assessed 12 weeks after the first infusion by RECIST 1.1; disease control meant complete response, partial response or stable disease. Patients were not eligible if they had prior systemic cancer treatment, concomitant immunosuppressant therapy or synchronous other active malignancies. TCR beta was sequenced in both bulk PBMC and plasma cell-free DNA in order to track circulating cells as well as T cell turnover. PBMC were isolated from blood with Lymphoprep and SepMate tubes, followed by red cell lysis. QIAamp DNA Blood Mini kits were used to extract DNA from PBMC and from sorted T cell subsets.

The sample originates from a study of blood T cell dynamics during melanoma immunotherapy (dated by TCRdb to 2018 to 2020). In terms of the full investigation: Patients had metastatic melanoma and received first-line pembrolizumab or nivolumab plus ipilimumab as standard of care in the United Kingdom. Peripheral T cell receptor repertoires of metastatic melanoma patients were profiled before and after one cycle of checkpoint inhibitor therapy to find early correlates of response. A training cohort was formed from consecutive patients, and a further independent group of patients from the same centre was pooled into an external validation set. Overall results and qualifications from the work: The relatively small sample size was acknowledged as something that could potentially limit how far the results can be generalized. Whether the T cell clones behind the repertoire changes were melanoma-specific or instead reflected general immune activation was something the study could not determine. A bifurcated reorganization of the PBMC repertoire at W3, with increased clonality or increased diversity, was observed in patients who later achieved disease control, unlike in progressors.

The chain is assembled from TRBV9 and TRBJ2-3; the D gene cannot be resolved reliably. The origin of this receptor is a human donor with melanoma. This specimen consisted of blood, obtained from a patient treated with checkpoint blockade. The sequence in DNA is TGTGCCAGCAGCGTAGGTGGAGTAGTAAGGACAGATACGCAGTATTTT. This encodes CASSVGGVVRTDTQYF.